These 6 T cell receptor beta chains originate from one sample sequenced in a study of HIV-infected patients and healthy controls. All unsorted peripheral T cells were captured because whole blood was used without fractionation. Alpha and beta constant-region primers primed reverse transcription of about 470 ng RNA. Using multiplexing indices, alpha and beta chain libraries were generated apart by chain-specific third strand synthesis. TCRdb independently ran MiXCR on the 5' RACE reads; one entry per CDR3 protein. The sample consists of about 12,000 distinct CDR3 sequences, over 4% of them appearing once. The sequencing sample was made of blood. These receptors were collected from an adult in good health.

This clonotype was seen ten or more times. V usage is TRBV7-2 and J usage is TRBJ1-6, with D unclear. Germline V lookup: CDR1 SGHTA, CDR2 FQGNSA. Trimming removed 1 base from V and 7 bases from J, with 14 bases in between. CDR3 length: 16 amino acids. CDR3 sequence reads: CASSLEGRIGNSPLHF. In DNA form, the CDR3 reads TGTGCCAGCAGCTTAGAGGGTAGGATAGGGAATTCACCCCTCCACTTT.

This clonotype was observed a few times. The rearrangement joins TRBV30 to TRBJ2-3; D call uncertain. The CDR3 consists of 13 residues. V was shortened by 2 bases and J by 4 bases, with 10 bases between the two germline ends. CDR1 is GTSNPN and CDR2 is SVGIG in the germline V gene (reference sequence). The CDR3: CAWSTIRPDTQYF. The CDR3 bases are TGTGCCTGGAGTACAATAAGGCCAGATACGCAGTATTTT.

This clonotype is labeled as medium-sized. CDR3 nucleotide sequence: TGTGCCAGCAGCCCCTGGGGATCGCGTAATGAGCAGTTCTTC. Its translation is CASSPWGSRNEQFF. The chain employs TRBV9 and TRBJ2-1; no firm D call. This CDR3 has 14 amino acids. The germline V gene encodes CDR1 SGDLS and CDR2 YYNGEE. Trimming shortened V by 4 bases and J by 7 bases, and 15 bases separated the two germline ends.

The table lists this clonotype with many counts. The rearrangement uses TRBV7-8 and TRBJ2-5; weak D call: TRBD2 (6 bases). This CDR3 has 12 residues. Trimming shortened V by 3 bases and J by 5 bases, and 7 bases separated the two germline ends. From germline, CDR1 is SGHVS and CDR2 FQNEAQ. The CDR3 DNA reads as TGTGCCAGCAGCTTTCGGGGGGAGACCCAGTACTTC. Residues: CASSFRGETQYF.

This sequence joins TRBV21-1 and TRBJ2-5; no check of the table's D call, TRBD1, against the DNA was made. TRBV21-1 is designated a pseudogene. This CDR3 has 14 residues. The CDR3 DNA is TGTGCCAGCAGCTCGCGGGCCTCAGGGGGGACCCAGTACTTC. Its protein is CASSSRASGGTQYF.

This clonotype was recorded only once. CDR3 DNA: TGTGCCAGCTCACCCCTGAGCGGGAGCTCCTACAATGAGCAGTTCTTC. Translating gives CASSPLSGSSYNEQFF. This chain uses TRBV18 with TRBJ2-1; 8 bases are a match to TRBD2. There are 16 residues in the CDR3. Germline loops: CDR1 KGHSH, CDR2 LQKENI. The J segment lost 0 bases and the V segment lost 3 bases, leaving 4 bases of the junction unmatched. The variable domain in full, completed from reference TRBV18 and TRBJ2-1, reads NAGVMQNPRHLVRRRGQEARLRCSPMKGHSHVYWYRQLPEEGLKFMVYLQKENIIDESGMPKERFSAEFPKEGPSILRIQQVVRGDSAAYFCASSPLSGSSYNEQFFGPGTRLTVL.